The clone carrying this TCR beta chain was found many times. The target antigen is unknown. TCR beta CDR3 regions were amplified from RNA transcripts. With the HTBI primer set, the TCR CDR3 went through a first round of RT-PCR. TCRdb itself ran the multiplex PCR reads through MiXCR, one entry per CDR3 protein. This table holds approximately 400,000 distinct CDR3 sequences, approximately 15% found once. Hyperthyroidism was newly diagnosed in patients aged 18 to 65 (duration under 2 months). The diagnostic basis comprised clinical symptoms, serum thyroxine and TRAb, thyroid ultrasound and orbital computed tomography. The sample originates from a study of T cells in Graves' hyperthyroidism and ophthalmopathy. Study-wide results and limits: Appearing also in blood were most of the thyroid clonotypes expanded above 0.001. Stable hyperthyroidism and ophthalmopathy were separated using 13 V-J signatures.

Sample: blood. The clonotype comes from a woman aged 55 to 70 with Graves' hyperthyroidism.

The CDR3 nucleotides read TGCAGTGCTAGGAGGGAGGGTATTGCCTACGAGCAGTACTTC. Protein product: CSARREGIAYEQYF. This chain links TRBV20-1 with TRBJ2-7, with TRBD2 identical over 7 bases. The CDR3 spans 14 residues. The V gene end was trimmed by 3 bases and the J gene end by 2 bases; junction bases not matched to a gene: 7. Germline V gene lookup returns CDR1 DFQATT and CDR2 SNEGSKA (reference sequence).